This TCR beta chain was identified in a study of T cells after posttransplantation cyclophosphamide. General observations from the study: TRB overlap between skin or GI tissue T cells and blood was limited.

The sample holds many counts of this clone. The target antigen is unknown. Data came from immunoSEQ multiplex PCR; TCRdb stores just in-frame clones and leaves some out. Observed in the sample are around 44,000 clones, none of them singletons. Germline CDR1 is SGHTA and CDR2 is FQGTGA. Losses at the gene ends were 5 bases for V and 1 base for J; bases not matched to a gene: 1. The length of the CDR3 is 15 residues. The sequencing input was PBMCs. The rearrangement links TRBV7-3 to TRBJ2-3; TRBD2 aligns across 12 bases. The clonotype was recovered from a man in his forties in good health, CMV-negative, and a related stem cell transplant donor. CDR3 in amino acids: CASSPSGRGTDTQYF. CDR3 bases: TGTGCCAGCAGCCCTAGCGGGAGGGGCACAGATACGCAGTATTTT. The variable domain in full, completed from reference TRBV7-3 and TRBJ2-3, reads GAGVSQTPSNKVTEKGKYVELRCDPISGHTALYWYRQSLGQGPEFLIYFQGTGAADDSGLPNDRFFAVRPEGSVSTLKIQRTERGDSAVYLCASSPSGRGTDTQYFGPGTRLTVL.